This T cell receptor (beta chain) comes out of a study of tumor-infiltrating lymphocytes in primary liver carcinoma. About the research overall: Stage T1-T3 N0M0 tumors measured about 4.2 to 11 cm at most.

Details on this clonotype: The antigen remains unidentified. A read error is likely, as this CDR3 ends without the conserved phenylalanine or tryptophan.

CDR3 size: 12 residues. CDR1 and CDR2 (germline): MDHEN, SYDVKM. V lost 3 bases to trimming and J lost 5 bases, with 7 bases between them. They got blood RNA out of unsorted whole blood and also pulled out germline DNA. Patients were chronically HBV-infected and treatment-naive. The study's findings and limits: Owing to bulk unsorted samples, no comparison was made between CD4+ and CD8+ repertoires.

A primer in the constant region served to generate TCR beta cDNA from approximately 500 ng of total RNA. Researchers made the TCR beta libraries by running three nested multiplex PCR rounds with slightly modified ARM-PCR. TRBV1-TRBV30 forward primers paired with a C-beta reverse primer drove the first two PCR rounds, approximately 11 cycles each. In TCRdb, the multiplex PCR reads were re-called with MiXCR into one record per CDR3 protein. The data show more than 150,000 distinct CDR3 sequences, roughly 60% seen once. The chain employs TRBV28 and TRBJ2-5; D not certain. This TCR was sampled from a man aged 40-49 years with primary liver carcinoma and hepatitis B virus infection. The source material was peripheral blood. DNA for the CDR3: TGTGCCAGCAGTTTGTTGGCGGAGACCCAGTACTCC. Its protein is CASSLLAETQYS.